This T cell receptor (beta chain) comes out of a study of T cell repertoires in aging, cancer and after chemotherapy. Remarks on this clonotype: Since a much larger clone is just one base distant, this may be a read error.

CDR1 is SQVTM and CDR2 is ANQGSEA in the germline V gene. The ends were cut back, 3 bases at V and 4 bases at J, with 5 bases in the middle. CDR3 length: 11 amino acids. Amplification of TCR beta used genomic DNA extracted from peripheral blood. Rearranged V-D-J TRB sequences were amplified with a mixed TRB-A/B primer pool. TCRdb processed the multiplex PCR reads anew with MiXCR; each CDR3 protein has one entry. The sample has approximately 18,000 distinct CDR3 sequences; 45% to 50% are singletons. Sequenced input: blood. The sequence derives from a human donor in good health. J is TRBJ2-3 and V is TRBV29-1; D not resolved. The CDR3 is CSVDDADTQYF. The CDR3 DNA sequence: TGCAGCGTTGACGATGCAGATACGCAGTATTTT.